The sequence of this T cell receptor (beta chain) was determined in a study of shared clonotypes between healthy human individuals. General study results and limits: Between a handful of donors, naive CD4 clonotypes were shared at a level of around 5.1%.

Those who donated were healthy HIV-negative adults, with no recent acute infections or vaccinations reported. It was into CD45RA+ naive and CD45RA-negative memory subsets that the CD4+ cells were split. On this clone: Its target is not known.

The CDR3 loop spans 13 amino acids. With V trimmed by 6 bases and J by 4 bases, 3 bases remained unmatched. Germline V gene sequence: CDR1 SQVTM, CDR2 ANQGSEA. Repertoires were generated with immunoSEQ multiplex PCR, while TCRdb's copy carries only in-frame clones and drops some. The sample contains around 550,000 clones, 90% to 96% of which appear only once. The TCR comes from a young woman in good health. Material: naive CD4+ T cells sorted from blood. Subset of the sample: CD45RA+ positively selected. The chain carries TRBV29-1 and TRBJ1-5, with 10 bases aligning to TRBD1. CDR3 sequence: CSVGQGGNQPQHF. The CDR3 nucleotides read TGCAGCGTAGGACAGGGGGGGAATCAGCCCCAGCATTTT. Complete variable domain (other parts from reference TRBV29-1 and TRBJ1-5): SAVISQKPSRDICQRGTSLTIQCQVDSQVTMMFWYRQQPGQSLTLIATANQGSEATYESGFVIDKFPISRPNLTFSTLTVSNMSPEDSSIYLCSVGQGGNQPQHFGDGTRLSIL.